The sequence of this T cell receptor (beta chain) was determined in a study of cytomegalovirus exposure and HLA in healthy donors. PCR primers comprised 60 Vbeta and 13 Jbeta primers. The protocol was immunoSEQ multiplex PCR, while the TCRdb copy is restricted to in-frame clones and leaves out a portion. The sample includes about 110,000 clones, 70% to 85% of them seen just once. The CDR3 sequence is 13 residues long. Trimming took 7 bases from V and 6 from J, leaving 15 bases between them. Germline-derived CDR1 and CDR2 are SNHLY and FYNNEI. The sample holds many counts of this clone. The sample consisted of PBMCs. The genes are TRBV2 and TRBJ1-1; D gene uncertain. The clonotype comes from a man in his thirties or forties in good health and CMV-seropositive. CDR3 coding DNA: TGTGCCAGCACCCCGAGGGTCTGGGCTGAAGCTTTCTTT. Translation: CASTPRVWAEAFF.